The clone carrying this TCR beta chain has more than one count but fewer than ten. The antigen remains undetermined. This entry comes from a study of OX40 agonist ivuxolimab in advanced cancers. As for the study in general: The patients received ivuxolimab by intravenous route every 2 weeks at 0.01 to 10 mg/kg. Notes on the study in general: The mean number of expanded clones was higher in CD8+ T cells than in CD4+. Partial responders dosed at 0.1-3.0 mg/kg displayed clonal expansion ranking among the lowest.

Method: immunoSEQ multiplex PCR; TCRdb's copy keeps in-frame clones and lacks some. The sample has some 45,000 clones, more than 75% seen once. Germline V lookup: CDR1 SGHVS, CDR2 FQNEAQ. Trimming removed 1 base from V and 8 bases from J; junction bases left unmatched: 11. The CDR3 is 17 residues long. This clonotype was sampled from an adult with an advanced solid tumor such as melanoma, head and neck, liver or kidney cancer. The rearrangement links TRBV7-8 to TRBJ1-6, with 7 bases identical to TRBD1. Here the sequenced sample was CD4+ or CD8+ T cells sorted from blood, taken in a trial of the OX40 agonist ivuxolimab. CDR3 protein: CASSLEVFARGDSPLHF. The CDR3 region has the DNA TGTGCCAGCAGCTTAGAAGTGTTCGCCAGGGGGGATTCACCCCTCCACTTT. The entire variable domain, with the rest obtained from reference TRBV7-8 and TRBJ1-6, is as follows: GAGVSQSPRYKVAKRGQDVALRCDPISGHVSLFWYQQALGQGPEFLTYFQNEAQLDKSGLPSDRFFAERPEGSVSTLKIQRTQQEDSAVYLCASSLEVFARGDSPLHFGNGTRLTVT.